These T cell receptor beta chains were read from a single sample in a study of blood T cell repertoires in COVID-19. Generated by immunoSEQ multiplex PCR, the TCRdb table keeps only in-frame clones and is missing some. Of around 180,000 clones listed, 82% were seen once; the top ten hold 8% to 11%. Sequenced sample: peripheral blood. The receptor set was obtained from an elderly woman with active or convalescent COVID-19. Each CDR3 is given with its conserved first and last residue. The D gene is left open where the match is weak. Rows give clone size only sometimes, using once, few, many, or a class for an expanded clone.

TRBJ2-5 NA NA TRBV4-1 CASSRQQLQETQYF TGCGCCAGCAGCCGCCAACAGCTTCAAGAGACCCAGTACTTC
TRBJ2-7 TRBD2 NA TRBV5-1 CASSLDSGGPYEQYF TGCGCCAGCAGCTTGGATAGCGGGGGTCCCTACGAGCAGTACTTC
TRBJ2-7 TRBD2 once TRBV24-1 CATRPSGIYEQYF TGTGCCACCAGACCTAGCGGGATCTACGAGCAGTACTTC
TRBJ1-5 NA NA TRBV5-8 CASSLGVTPSNQPQHF TGTGCCAGCAGCTTAGGGGTGACCCCTAGCAATCAGCCCCAGCATTTT
TRBJ1-1 NA NA TRBV5-5 CASSLAVNTEAFF TGTGCCAGCAGCTTGGCCGTAAACACTGAAGCTTTCTTT
TRBJ2-2 TRBD2 NA TRBV5-1 CASSLAGGRDTGELFF TGCGCCAGCAGCTTGGCTGGCGGGAGAGACACCGGGGAGCTGTTTTTT
TRBJ1-4 TRBD1 NA TRBV19 CASAPGGSGTNEKLFF TGTGCCAGTGCGCCAGGGGGCTCTGGGACTAATGAAAAACTGTTTTTT
TRBJ1-1 NA NA TRBV7-9 CASSPSGGTEAFF TGTGCCAGCAGCCCAAGCGGGGGCACTGAAGCTTTCTTT
TRBJ1-1 NA NA TRBV5-1 CASSGGSTENTEAFF TGCGCCAGCAGCGGGGGCTCCACCGAAAACACTGAAGCTTTCTTT
TRBJ1-2 NA NA TRBV5-1 CASSLGGPDYGYTF TGCGCCAGCAGCTTGGGAGGCCCCGACTATGGCTACACCTTC
TRBJ1-2 NA NA TRBV19 CASSLGGNRPLSGYTF TGTGCCAGTAGCCTTGGGGGGAACAGGCCCCTGAGCGGCTACACCTTC
TRBJ2-5 NA NA TRBV28 CASSFSGRVPQETQYF TGTGCCAGCAGTTTTTCAGGCAGGGTTCCCCAAGAGACCCAGTACTTC
TRBJ2-1 NA NA TRBV10-3 CAIAASVRTYNEQFF TGTGCCATCGCCGCCAGCGTCCGCACCTACAATGAGCAGTTCTTC
TRBJ1-2 TRBD1 NA TRBV19 CASSLSNDRGGLYGYTF TGTGCCAGTAGCCTAAGTAATGACAGGGGAGGACTCTATGGCTACACCTTC
TRBJ1-4 TRBD1 NA TRBV5-1 CASSLVGQGATNEKLFF TGCGCCAGCAGCTTGGTCGGTCAGGGGGCGACTAATGAAAAACTGTTTTTT
TRBJ2-7 TRBD1 NA TRBV7-8 CASSRPRQGSYEQYF TGTGCCAGCAGCAGGCCGCGACAGGGCTCCTACGAGCAGTACTTC
TRBJ2-7 NA NA TRBV2 CASRQEGSYEQYF TGTGCCAGCAGACAGGAGGGCTCCTACGAGCAGTACTTC
TRBJ1-2 TRBD1 NA TRBV28 CASSSDRGLSGYTF TGTGCCAGCAGTTCCGACAGGGGCTTAAGTGGCTACACCTTC
TRBJ1-1 TRBD1 NA TRBV28 CASRGGTVNTEAFF TGTGCCAGCAGGGGCGGGACAGTGAACACTGAAGCTTTCTTT
TRBJ1-2 NA NA TRBV24-1 CATSDPGGVGGYTF TGTGCCACCAGTGACCCCGGGGGGGTCGGGGGCTACACCTTC
TRBJ2-1 TRBD2 NA TRBV7-9 CASSTLAGESGEQFF TGTGCCAGCAGCACACTAGCGGGAGAATCGGGCGAGCAGTTCTTC
TRBJ1-6 NA NA TRBV15 CATREDSLSYNSPLHF TGTGCCACCAGAGAGGACAGTCTCTCCTATAATTCACCCCTCCACTTT
TRBJ1-2 NA NA TRBV18 CASSLIQGYENYGYTF TGTGCCAGCTCACTAATCCAGGGTTATGAGAACTATGGCTACACCTTC
TRBJ2-5 NA NA TRBV5-6 CASSLLGGGKETQYF TGTGCCAGCAGCTTATTAGGGGGAGGGAAAGAGACCCAGTACTTC
TRBJ2-7 TRBD2 NA TRBV5-1 CASSRAGVDYEQYF TGCGCCAGCAGCCGGGCGGGAGTGGACTACGAGCAGTACTTC
TRBJ2-3 TRBD2 once TRBV11-2 CASSLEWTSVTDTQYF TGTGCCAGCAGCTTAGAATGGACTAGCGTAACAGATACGCAGTATTTT
TRBJ2-7 NA NA TRBV2 CASSGSAYEQYF TGTGCCAGCAGTGGCAGCGCATACGAGCAGTACTTC
TRBJ2-1 NA NA TRBV13 CASSQWAAGSYNEQFF TGTGCCAGCAGCCAGTGGGCCGCGGGGTCCTACAATGAGCAGTTCTTC
TRBJ1-2 TRBD1 NA TRBV10-3 CAIKQQGAPDYGYTF TGTGCCATCAAACAACAGGGGGCGCCGGACTATGGCTACACCTTC
TRBJ1-1 NA once TRBV5-1 CASSSSLNTEAFF TGCGCCAGCAGCTCGAGTCTGAACACTGAAGCTTTCTTT
TRBJ1-3 NA NA TRBV20-1 CSVGLGDTIYF TGCAGTGTAGGACTTGGGGACACCATATATTTT
TRBJ2-1 TRBD2 NA TRBV7-8 CASSQGGTSGRYEQFF TGTGCCAGCAGCCAAGGAGGGACTAGCGGGAGGTATGAGCAGTTCTTC
TRBJ2-2 NA NA TRBV3-1/TRBV3-2 CASSRIRRGGELFF TGTGCCAGCAGCCGTATCAGGCGTGGCGGGGAGCTGTTTTTT
TRBJ2-5 TRBD1 few TRBV15 CATSRLLGQGETQYF TGTGCCACCAGCAGACTCCTTGGACAGGGGGAGACCCAGTACTTC
TRBJ2-5 TRBD1 NA TRBV19 CASRDRGLEETQYF TGTGCCAGTAGGGACAGGGGCTTGGAAGAGACCCAGTACTTC
TRBJ1-3 NA NA TRBV9 CASGTTMGDISGNTIYF TGTGCCAGCGGGACTACCATGGGGGATATCTCTGGAAACACCATATATTTT
TRBJ2-1 TRBD2 once TRBV5-1 CASSFLAGADNEQFF TGCGCCAGCAGCTTTCTAGCGGGAGCAGACAATGAGCAGTTCTTC
TRBJ2-3 NA NA TRBV6-4 CASSSTGSTDTQYF TGTGCCAGCAGTTCAACGGGAAGCACAGATACGCAGTATTTT